The 24 T cell receptor beta chains reported below all come from one sample, sequenced in a study of response to subunit inactivated influenza vaccine. TCRdb reprocessed the RT-PCR reads with MiXCR, giving one entry per CDR3 protein. The table has 500,000 to 600,000 distinct CDR3 sequences, over 9% seen once. Separately, the same data were catalogued under a study of T cells expressing NK-cell markers. That study reports: Beta-chain TCR cDNA was generated via 5'RACE template switching with UMIs.

The material sequenced was PBMCs from blood, taken on the day of vaccination. All receptors come from a man aged 45-60 years who received an inactivated influenza vaccine.

The CDR3 is CASSARDRSVDEQFF. The CDR3 DNA sequence: TGTGCCAGCAGCGCCCGGGACAGGTCGGTAGATGAGCAGTTCTTC. The chain employs TRBV9 and TRBJ2-1; 8 nucleotides align to TRBD1. Germline CDR1 and CDR2: SGDLS and YYNGEE. Trimming removed 3 bases from V and 8 bases from J; junction bases left unmatched: 10. The CDR3 consists of 15 residues. Drawing the rest from reference TRBV9 and TRBJ2-1, the complete variable domain is DSGVTQTPKHLITATGQRVTLRCSPRSGDLSVYWYQQSLDQGLQFLIQYYNGEERAKGNILERFSAQQFPDLHSELNLSSLELGDSALYFCASSARDRSVDEQFFGPGTRLTVL.

This clonotype was detected many times. The gene calls are TRBV18 and TRBJ2-1; the D gene is possibly TRBD2 (5 bases). There are 14 residues in the CDR3. In germline, CDR1 is KGHSH, CDR2 LQKENI. Trimming cost V 6 bases and J 4 bases, with 13 bases left between them. Here the CDR3 DNA reads TGTGCCAGCTCCTGGACTGAGACTTACAATGAGCAGTTCTTC. It yields the protein CASSWTETYNEQFF.

The chain links TRBV12-5 to TRBJ2-7; 8 bases fit TRBD2. The CDR3 is 14 residues long. Looked up from germline, CDR1 is LGHNT and CDR2 is FRNRAP. V lost 2 bases, J lost 7 bases, and 7 bases stayed unmatched. CDR3: CASGLSGGRMEQYF. The CDR3 DNA follows: TGTGCTAGTGGTTTGTCGGGAGGGCGCATGGAGCAGTACTTC. Full variable domain (missing parts from reference TRBV12-5 and TRBJ2-7): DARVTQTPRHKVTEMGQEVTMRCQPILGHNTVFWYRQTMMQGLELLAYFRNRAPLDDSGMPKDRFSAEMPDATLATLKIQPSEPRDSAVYFCASGLSGGRMEQYFGPGTRLTVT.

This clonotype was counted at least ten times. The V gene is TRBV7-2, the J gene TRBJ2-7; TRBD1 might be the D (5 bases). This CDR3 spans 13 amino acids. Germline V CDR1 and CDR2: SGHTA, FQGNSA. Between the trimmed V and J ends, which lost 6 bases and 3 bases, there was a span of 12 bases. As DNA, the CDR3 is TGTGCCAGCAGTTTGGGCAGGGTCTACGAGCAGTACTTC. Residues: CASSLGRVYEQYF.

The rearrangement uses TRBV12-3 or TRBV12-4 and TRBJ2-3; D remains ambiguous. With 1 base removed from V and 3 bases from J, the gap between germline ends came to 14 bases. CDR3 length: 16 residues. The CDR3 sequence: CASSLDMGNRTDTQYF. In DNA, the CDR3 is TGTGCCAGCAGTTTAGATATGGGGAATAGAACAGATACGCAGTATTTT.

The table lists this clonotype with a few counts. The chain links TRBV9 to TRBJ2-5; 9 bases are a match to TRBD1. This CDR3 comprises 15 residues. V lost 4 bases and J lost 5; bases outside the gene matches: 9. CDR1 is SGDLS, CDR2 YYNGEE, per germline. The CDR3 here is CASSTTGQGYETQYF. The CDR3 DNA follows: TGTGCCAGCAGCACCACGGGACAGGGATATGAGACCCAGTACTTC. Full variable domain (remainder filled in from reference TRBV9 and TRBJ2-5): DSGVTQTPKHLITATGQRVTLRCSPRSGDLSVYWYQQSLDQGLQFLIQYYNGEERAKGNILERFSAQQFPDLHSELNLSSLELGDSALYFCASSTTGQGYETQYFGPGTRLLVL.

This chain joins TRBV13 and TRBJ2-3; 13 nucleotides line up with TRBD2. V dropped 4 bases and J dropped 5; count of bases not matched to a gene: 3. The CDR3 loop spans 15 amino acids. Germline-derived CDR1 and CDR2 are PRHDT and FYEKMQ (reference sequence). CDR3 loop: CASSWTSGSQDTQYF. DNA of the CDR3: TGTGCCAGCAGCTGGACTAGCGGGAGTCAAGATACGCAGTATTTT.

This chain uses TRBV7-8 with TRBJ2-5; D is undetermined. CDR3 length: 16 amino acids. V was trimmed by 1 base and J by 2 bases, leaving 14 bases between them. Germline V gene lookup returns CDR1 SGHVS and CDR2 FQNEAQ. This chain's CDR3 is CASSLDGIQPQETQYF. CDR3 DNA: TGTGCCAGCAGCTTAGATGGGATACAGCCTCAAGAGACCCAGTACTTC. Full variable domain (rest looked up from reference TRBV7-8 and TRBJ2-5): GAGVSQSPRYKVAKRGQDVALRCDPISGHVSLFWYQQALGQGPEFLTYFQNEAQLDKSGLPSDRFFAERPEGSVSTLKIQRTQQEDSAVYLCASSLDGIQPQETQYFGPGTRLLVL.

The CDR3 region is CASRRTGGSLSDTQYF. CDR3 bases: TGTGCCAGCAGGCGCACAGGGGGCTCTCTCTCAGATACGCAGTATTTT. The rearrangement uses TRBV6-1 and TRBJ2-3, with TRBD1 matching over 9 bases. V lost 6 bases to trimming and J lost 4 bases; unmatched junction nucleotides: 11. CDR1 is MNHNS, CDR2 SASEGT, per germline. The CDR3 extends over 16 amino acids.

This clonotype was recorded a few times. CDR3 nucleotides: TGTGCCAGCAGCTACAGTTCGGACAATGAGCAGTTCTTC. It codes for CASSYSSDNEQFF. The chain couples TRBV5-6 to TRBJ2-1; D unresolved. The germline gives CDR1 SGHDT, CDR2 YYEEEE. This CDR3 has 13 residues. Trimming removed 3 bases at V and 5 bases at J, with 9 bases between.

The chain recombines TRBV20-1 with TRBJ2-1; either TRBD1 or TRBD2 may fit D (5 bases each). The germline V gene encodes CDR1 DFQATT and CDR2 SNEGSKA (reference sequence). Trimming took 0 bases from V and 2 from J, leaving 17 bases between them. There are 17 residues in the CDR3. The CDR3 sequence: CSARDVLGPSPYNEQFF. The CDR3 region has the DNA TGCAGTGCTAGAGATGTTTTGGGACCCAGCCCCTACAATGAGCAGTTCTTC.

In this sample, this clonotype turned up a few times. The chain carries TRBV13 and TRBJ2-7; 8 positions match TRBD1. The CDR3 sequence is 16 residues long. Germline-derived CDR1 and CDR2 are PRHDT and FYEKMQ (reference sequence). V lost 5 bases to trimming and J lost 4 bases; unmatched junction nucleotides: 13. In DNA form, the CDR3 reads TGTGCCAGCAGCCCACACAGTACAGGGGGTTCGTACGAGCAGTACTTC. Translating gives CASSPHSTGGSYEQYF.

The table lists this clonotype with a count of one. The V and J genes are TRBV5-1 and TRBJ2-3, with TRBD2 identical over 10 bases. J lost 1 base, V lost 0 bases, and 2 bases had no gene match. Germline V CDR1 and CDR2: SGHRS, YFSETQ. This CDR3 is built from 16 residues. CDR3 nucleotide sequence: TGCGCCAGCAGCTTGGAAGCGGGGGGGGGCACAGATACGCAGTATTTT. It specifies CASSLEAGGGTDTQYF.

The CDR3 DNA follows: TGTGCCAGCAGCTTAGAGGCGTACTGGTCCTACAATGAGCAGTTCTTC. Its translation is CASSLEAYWSYNEQFF. The V gene is TRBV11-2, the J gene TRBJ2-1, with D hard to call. V lost 0 bases to trimming and J lost 1 base, with 10 bases between them. CDR3 size: 16 residues. Germline CDR1 and CDR2: SGHAT and FQNNGV.

The V gene is TRBV5-5, the J gene TRBJ2-2; 9 bases align to TRBD2. Per germline, CDR1 SGHKS and CDR2 YYEKEE (reference sequence). The CDR3 covers 16 residues. J was trimmed by 0 bases and V by 4 bases; bases with no gene match: 4. The CDR3 bases are TGTGCCAGCAGCCCCCTAGCGGGGTCGAACACCGGGGAGCTGTTTTTT. It is translated as CASSPLAGSNTGELFF.

The table lists this clonotype with a few counts. CDR3 protein: CASSLGLRGADEQYF. The DNA of the CDR3 is TGTGCCAGCAGCTTAGGTTTAAGGGGGGCAGACGAGCAGTACTTC. The chain carries TRBV7-6 and TRBJ2-7, with D perhaps assigned TRBD1 or TRBD2 (6 bases each). V was pared by 1 base and J by 5 bases, with 15 bases between. This CDR3 spans 15 amino acids. From germline, CDR1 is SGHVS and CDR2 FNYEAQ.

This clonotype has a count of ten or more. This rearrangement joins TRBV7-9 to TRBJ1-2, with a possible D match to TRBD1 (5 bases). The ends were cut back, 7 bases at V and 3 bases at J, with 18 bases in the middle. This CDR3 spans 15 amino acids. The germline gives CDR1 SEHNR, CDR2 FQNEAQ (reference sequence). The CDR3 nucleotides read TGTGCCAGCACCACCCTGGGAGGGGCCCACTATGGCTACACCTTC. It is translated as CASTTLGGAHYGYTF.

This chain links TRBV29-1 with TRBJ1-1; unclear D gene. V was pared by 4 bases and J by 7 bases, with 7 bases between. Germline CDR1 reads SQVTM; CDR2 reads ANQGSEA. This CDR3 is built from 10 residues. The CDR3 nucleotides are TGCAGCGTTGCGGATATTGAAGCTTTCTTT. Translation: CSVADIEAFF.

The J gene is TRBJ2-1, the V gene TRBV4-2, with 11 bases matching TRBD2. From germline, CDR1 is LGHNA and CDR2 YNFKEQ. There are 17 residues in the CDR3. Trimming cost V 4 bases and J 0 bases; bases outside gene matches: 5. CDR3 nucleotide sequence: TGTGCCAGCAGCCGGCTAGCGGGGGGAACCTCCTACAATGAGCAGTTCTTC. Translated, it gives CASSRLAGGTSYNEQFF.

The V gene is TRBV5-1, the J gene TRBJ2-2; 7 bases fit TRBD2. V shed 1 base and J 3 bases; nucleotides not matched to a gene: 3. This CDR3 spans 15 amino acids. Germline CDR1 and CDR2: SGHRS and YFSETQ. CDR3 sequence reads: CASSLRTRYTGELFF. The CDR3 bases are TGCGCCAGCAGCTTGCGGACTAGATACACCGGGGAGCTGTTTTTT.

This clonotype came up a few times. The chain uses TRBV6-5 and TRBJ2-7; 10 nucleotides align to TRBD1. CDR3 length equals 15 residues. V was clipped by 3 bases and J by 7 bases; unmatched bases: 9. Germline CDR1 and CDR2: MNHEY and SVGAGI. Written as DNA, the CDR3 is TGTGCCAGCAGTTATCATCGACAGGGGGCGAGGGAGCAGTACTTC. Encoded protein: CASSYHRQGAREQYF.

This clonotype was counted at least ten times. The V and J genes are TRBV5-1 and TRBJ2-5, with D perhaps given as TRBD1 or TRBD2 (5 bases each). CDR1 and CDR2 (germline): SGHRS, YFSETQ. V was clipped by 2 bases and J by 5 bases, with 16 bases between them. The CDR3 sequence is 15 residues long. Written as DNA, the CDR3 is TGCGCCAGCAGCTTAGGTCGCAGGGCTAGCGAGACCCAGTACTTC. Residues: CASSLGRRASETQYF.

This clonotype was counted ten times or more. The chain carries TRBV20-1 and TRBJ2-3; TRBD2 matches at 7 bases. CDR3 length equals 16 residues. Germline trimming cut 3 bases from V and 3 bases from J; bases unmatched to any gene: 12. Germline V lookup: CDR1 DFQATT, CDR2 SNEGSKA (reference sequence). CDR3 in DNA: TGCAGTGCTAGTGGGGTTTTGGCGGGAGTTACAGATACGCAGTATTTT. Translating it yields CSASGVLAGVTDTQYF.

This clonotype has only a few counts. The rearrangement uses TRBV20-1 and TRBJ2-4; D remains unclear. V lost 2 bases, J lost 9 bases, and 11 bases lay in between. The CDR3 sequence is 12 residues long. Germline values: CDR1 DFQATT, CDR2 SNEGSKA (reference sequence). The CDR3 loop reads CSARTAASIQYF. The CDR3, as DNA: TGCAGTGCTAGAACGGCCGCCAGCATTCAGTACTTC.